Here is one T cell receptor (beta chain) with its context. Its antigen is as yet unknown. Amplification used 60 Vbeta primers and 13 Jbeta primers. Produced via immunoSEQ multiplex PCR; TCRdb's table is partial and in-frame only. The repertoire holds about 120,000 clones, with 81% as singletons. This sample was taken from a study of cytomegalovirus exposure and HLA in healthy donors. Study-wide results and caveats: TCR beta chains numbering under 200 were designated cytomegalovirus-associated.

The junction had 11 bases not matched to a gene; V was cut back by 0 bases and J by 4 bases. From germline, CDR1 is SGHNT and CDR2 YYREEE (reference sequence). The CDR3 has 17 residues. Specimen: PBMCs. The clonotype was recovered from a man aged 18 to 30 in good health and CMV-seronegative. The chain combines TRBV5-4 with TRBJ1-2, with TRBD1 identical over 8 bases. This CDR3 is CASSLVRTGLLSYGYTF. In DNA form, the CDR3 reads TGTGCCAGCAGCTTGGTCCGGACAGGGCTCCTCTCCTATGGCTACACCTTC.